These 9 T cell receptor beta chains came from one sample sequenced in a study of T cell changes during pregnancy in multiple sclerosis. The repertoire was sequenced with immunoSEQ multiplex PCR; TCRdb's copy has only in-frame clones and lacks some. The sample contains tens of thousands of clones, 90% to 95% of which appear only once. The sample here was peripheral blood, taken after pregnancy. These receptors were obtained from a female donor in good health, enrolled as a control in a pregnancy study.

The chain uses TRBV10-3 and TRBJ1-5; maybe TRBD1 (5 bases). Deletions cut 3 bases from V and 7 bases from J, with 16 bases between. The CDR3 length is 15 residues. Germline CDR1 ENHRY, CDR2 SYGVKD. CDR3 DNA sequence: TGTGCCATCAGTGACCCGGGGCGGGGGAGGCAGCCCCAGCATTTT. It codes for CAISDPGRGRQPQHF.

The rearrangement joins TRBV4-3 to TRBJ1-2; D is possibly TRBD1 (5 bases). Germline V gene lookup returns CDR1 LGHNA and CDR2 YSLEER. This CDR3 is 16 amino acids long. V gave up 4 bases and J gave up 0 bases, with 15 bases separating them. This chain's CDR3 is CASSREGRGANYGYTF. Written as DNA, the CDR3 is TGCGCCAGCAGCCGAGAGGGGCGAGGAGCTAACTATGGCTACACCTTC.

This chain connects TRBV6-1 to TRBJ2-3, with 11 bases matching TRBD1. The trim removed 5 bases at V and 7 bases at J, leaving 8 bases unmatched. Germline CDR1 and CDR2: MNHNS and SASEGT. This CDR3 has 15 residues. The CDR3 spells CASSPTGTGGYTQYF. CDR3 nucleotide sequence: TGTGCCAGCAGTCCCACCGGGACAGGGGGATATACGCAGTATTTT.

The CDR3 is CASSLGEGYGYTF. The CDR3, as DNA: TGTGCCAGCTCCCTCGGGGAGGGATATGGCTACACCTTC. The chain employs TRBV27 and TRBJ1-2; no firm D call. The CDR3 totals 13 residues. Germline V gene sequence: CDR1 MNHEY, CDR2 SMNVEV (reference sequence). V lost 8 bases to trimming and J lost 5 bases, with 15 bases between them.

This chain joins TRBV20-1 and TRBJ1-2; maybe TRBD1 (5 bases). Germline CDR1 is DFQATT and CDR2 is SNEGSKA (reference sequence). This CDR3 contains 11 residues. V was pared by 3 bases and J by 6 bases, with 8 bases between. In DNA, the CDR3 is TGCAGTGCTAGCGCGGGACATGGCTACACCTTC. Translating it yields CSASAGHGYTF.

V and J are TRBV28 and TRBJ1-6, with 8 bases aligning to TRBD1. The germline V gene has CDR1 MDHEN and CDR2 SYDVKM. This CDR3 contains 15 residues. V shed 7 bases, J shed 7 bases, and the junction held 9 bases outside the gene matches. CDR3: CASNYQGAENSPLHF. As DNA, the CDR3 is TGTGCCAGCAATTACCAGGGGGCGGAGAATTCACCCCTCCACTTT.

J is TRBJ1-2 and V is TRBV2, with no clear D. Trimming left V 6 bases short and J 10 bases short, with 9 bases between. The V gene's germline CDR1 is SNHLY and CDR2 FYNNEI. The CDR3 is 10 residues long. As DNA, the CDR3 is TGTGCCAGCAGCGATATAGACTACACCTTC. Encoded protein: CASSDIDYTF. Full variable domain (outside the CDR3, taken from reference TRBV2 and TRBJ1-2): EPEVTQTPSHQVTQMGQEVILRCVPISNHLYFYWYRQILGQKVEFLVSFYNNEISEKSEIFDDQFSVERPDGSNFTLKIRSTKLEDSAMYFCASSDIDYTFGSGTRLTVV.

The chain couples TRBV25-1 to TRBJ1-1, with a possible D match to TRBD1 (5 bases). The CDR3 is 17 residues long. Trimming removed 4 bases at V and 5 bases at J, with 23 bases between. Per germline, CDR1 MGHDK and CDR2 SYGVNS. This CDR3 is CASSGHPKGPPGTEAFF. CDR3 DNA: TGTGCCAGCAGTGGCCATCCCAAGGGCCCTCCAGGGACTGAAGCTTTCTTT.

The chain joins TRBV2 to TRBJ2-4, with 7 positions matching TRBD2. The germline CDR1 and CDR2 sequences are SNHLY and FYNNEI. The V and J ends lost 3 bases and 0 bases, in that order; junction bases with no gene match: 11. CDR3 length: 18 residues. The CDR3 sequence is CASSEVYGGGVAKNIQYF. The CDR3 nucleotides are TGTGCCAGCAGTGAGGTTTATGGCGGGGGAGTAGCCAAAAACATTCAGTACTTC.